This TCR beta chain was sequenced for a study of technical replicates of blood from several donors. TCRdb's table, derived via immunoSEQ multiplex PCR, lists solely in-frame clones and lacks some. The repertoire holds around 86,000 clones, with about 96% as singletons. CDR3 length: 14 residues. Germline-derived CDR1 and CDR2 are SGHVS and FNYEAQ. V was trimmed by 3 bases and J by 1 base, leaving 7 bases between them. This receptor was obtained from a human donor in good health. Sequencing used T cells isolated from PBMCs. J is TRBJ1-3 and V is TRBV7-6; maybe TRBD1 (6 bases). The CDR3: CASSLGASGNTIYF. Written as DNA, the CDR3 is TGTGCCAGCAGCTTGGGGGCTTCTGGAAACACCATATATTTT.